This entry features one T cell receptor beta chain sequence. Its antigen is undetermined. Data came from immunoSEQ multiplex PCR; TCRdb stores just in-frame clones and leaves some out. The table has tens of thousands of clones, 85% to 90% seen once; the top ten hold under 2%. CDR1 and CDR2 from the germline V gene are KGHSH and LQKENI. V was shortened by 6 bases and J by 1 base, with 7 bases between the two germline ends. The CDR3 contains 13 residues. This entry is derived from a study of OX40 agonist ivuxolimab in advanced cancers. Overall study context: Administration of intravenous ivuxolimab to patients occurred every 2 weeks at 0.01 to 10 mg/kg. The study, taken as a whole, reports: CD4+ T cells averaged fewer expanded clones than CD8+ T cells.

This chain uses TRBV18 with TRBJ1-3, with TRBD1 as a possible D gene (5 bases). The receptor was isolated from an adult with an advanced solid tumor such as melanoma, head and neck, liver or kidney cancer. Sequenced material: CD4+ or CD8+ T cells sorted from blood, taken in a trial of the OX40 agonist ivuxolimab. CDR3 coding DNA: TGTGCCAGCTCTGACAGATCTGGAAACACCATATATTTT. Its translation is CASSDRSGNTIYF.